This T cell receptor (beta chain) was retrieved from a study of blood T cell repertoires in COVID-19. Study information: The origin of the acute and convalescent COVID-19 samples was the United States, Italy and Spain.

CDR1 and CDR2 from the germline V gene are MNHEY and SMNVEV (reference sequence). This CDR3 region has 13 residues. Trimming removed 8 bases from V and 3 bases from J, with 14 bases in between. As handled by the study authors: Reference gene primer amplification gave estimated nucleated cell counts. Repertoires were generated with immunoSEQ multiplex PCR, while TCRdb's copy carries only in-frame clones and drops some. The DNA was the basis for D and trimming; V, J and clone size are from that table. This sample has about 330,000 clones, with 65% to 90% found just once. This clone appeared once. The sample taken for sequencing was PBMCs or T cells enriched from blood (not recorded which). The rearrangement links TRBV27 to TRBJ2-7, with D possibly TRBD2 on 6 matching bases. This clonotype originated in a woman aged 18-29 years who had recovered from COVID-19. The CDR3 coding sequence is TGTGCCAGCGGGCGCGGGGCGTACTACGAGCAGTACTTC. This gives the protein CASGRGAYYEQYF.